In this sample, the clone carrying this TCR beta chain turned up a few times. Germline assignment: CDR1 SGHTA and CDR2 FQGNSA. This CDR3 comprises 13 residues. Trimming pared 6 bases from V and 7 bases from J, leaving 12 bases between. This specimen belongs to a study of shared clonotypes between healthy human individuals. Assay used: immunoSEQ multiplex PCR; TCRdb lists only in-frame clones, some missing. The repertoire holds some 1 million clones, with roughly 70% as singletons. The sequence came from a man aged 18 to 29 in good health. Sequencing was carried out using memory CD4+ T cells sorted from blood. Subset denoted: CD45RA-negative fraction. This chain uses TRBV7-2 with TRBJ2-2; perhaps TRBD2 as D (6 bases). The CDR3 DNA reads as TGTGCCAGCAGTCCGGAGGGAGACGGGGAGCTGTTTTTT. Translating it yields CASSPEGDGELFF.